These 20 T cell receptor beta chains originate from one sample sequenced in a study of early T cells in non-severe SARS-CoV-2 infection. TCRdb recomputed calls from the 5' RACE reads with MiXCR, one row per CDR3 protein. Among about 63,000 distinct CDR3 sequences listed, 10% to 15% were seen once. Source material: whole blood. The receptors were sampled from an adult who was a healthcare worker with PCR-confirmed SARS-CoV-2 infection or an uninfected control (not recorded which).

In its sample, this clonotype was seen many times. The V and J genes are TRBV20-1 and TRBJ2-1; D is possibly TRBD1 or TRBD2 (5 bases each). The germline V gene encodes CDR1 DFQATT and CDR2 SNEGSKA (reference sequence). Trimming shortened V by 0 bases and J by 2 bases, and 11 bases separated the two germline ends. The CDR3 sequence is 15 residues long. This chain's CDR3 is CSARDGGIAYNEQFF. The CDR3 coding sequence is TGCAGTGCTAGAGATGGGGGAATTGCCTACAATGAGCAGTTCTTC.

Ten or more counts support this clonotype. The chain recombines TRBV5-1 with TRBJ2-1; 12 bases line up with TRBD2. V lost 3 bases, J lost 3 bases, and 1 base stayed unmatched. The CDR3 covers 15 residues. Germline CDR1 is SGHRS and CDR2 is YFSETQ. The CDR3: CASSSTSGGYNEQFF. The CDR3 DNA sequence: TGCGCCAGCAGCTCGACTAGCGGGGGCTACAATGAGCAGTTCTTC.

The chain carries TRBV9 and TRBJ2-2; maybe TRBD1 (5 bases). Germline V gene data show CDR1 as SGDLS and CDR2 as YYNGEE. V was pared by 6 bases and J by 4 bases, with 10 bases between. The CDR3 has 13 residues. CDR3 in amino acids: CASTRTSTGELFF. The CDR3 DNA sequence: TGTGCCAGCACTCGGACATCCACCGGGGAGCTGTTTTTT.

The chain links TRBV2 to TRBJ1-6, with TRBD1 as a possible D gene (6 bases). The germline CDR1 and CDR2 sequences are SNHLY and FYNNEI. The CDR3 consists of 13 residues. Trimming took 6 bases from V and 9 from J, leaving 12 bases between them. This CDR3 reads CASSRGLVSPLHF. The CDR3 DNA sequence: TGTGCCAGCAGCAGGGGCCTAGTTTCACCCCTCCACTTT.

The chain employs TRBV29-1 and TRBJ2-1; tentatively, D is TRBD2 (6 bases). Per germline, CDR1 SQVTM and CDR2 ANQGSEA. V was clipped by 5 bases and J by 3 bases, with 14 bases between them. CDR3 length: 14 residues. CDR3: CSVYSSGVYNEQFF. CDR3 nucleotides: TGCAGCGTTTACTCGTCGGGAGTCTACAATGAGCAGTTCTTC.

In this sample, this clonotype turned up many times. J is TRBJ2-5 and V is TRBV20-1, with 11 positions matching TRBD1. The germline V gene encodes CDR1 DFQATT and CDR2 SNEGSKA (reference sequence). With V trimmed by 3 bases and J by 4 bases, 1 base remained unmatched. CDR3 length: 13 residues. The CDR3, as DNA: TGCAGTGCTAGGGACAGGGGGCCAGAGACCCAGTACTTC. Translation gives CSARDRGPETQYF.

At least ten counts were recorded for this clonotype. The rearrangement joins TRBV20-1 to TRBJ1-5; D possibly corresponds to TRBD1 (5 bases). The length of the CDR3 is 12 residues. V was trimmed by 3 bases and J by 6 bases, leaving 9 bases between them. CDR1 is DFQATT, CDR2 SNEGSKA, per germline (reference sequence). In nucleotides, the CDR3 is TGCAGTGCTAGCCCAGGGAGTCAGCCCCAGCATTTT. It yields the protein CSASPGSQPQHF.

This clonotype appeared a few times. The V gene is TRBV12-3 or TRBV12-4, the J gene TRBJ2-7, with TRBD1 matching over 7 bases. V gave up 3 bases and J gave up 3 bases; unmatched junction bases: 8. This CDR3 is 15 amino acids long. The DNA for the CDR3 is TGTGCCAGCAGTTTTCGGTTAACAGGGGACTACGAGCAGTACTTC. It translates to CASSFRLTGDYEQYF.

J is TRBJ2-5 and V is TRBV5-1; no definite D call. V was cut by 0 bases and J by 2 bases, with 11 bases left in between. This CDR3 region has 15 residues. Per the germline V gene, CDR1 is SGHRS and CDR2 is YFSETQ. The CDR3 sequence: CASSLVGRSQETQYF. CDR3 DNA: TGCGCCAGCAGCTTGGTCGGCAGGTCACAAGAGACCCAGTACTTC.

This clonotype was detected many times. The V gene is TRBV7-9, the J gene TRBJ2-2; unclear D gene. The V gene's germline CDR1 is SEHNR and CDR2 FQNEAQ (reference sequence). The CDR3 has 15 residues. V was clipped by 1 base and J by 0 bases, with 6 bases between them. The CDR3 loop is CASSLVFPNTGELFF. The CDR3 nucleotides are TGTGCCAGCAGCTTAGTGTTTCCGAACACCGGGGAGCTGTTTTTT.

To note about this clonotype: A junction boundary mismatches the germline segment, possibly from a read error. The chain links TRBV7-9 to TRBJ1-2, with D possibly TRBD1 on 5 matching bases. The CDR3 runs 14 residues. Germline CDR1 and CDR2: SEHNR and FQNEAQ (reference sequence). Here the CDR3 reads CASSLWQGNYGYTF. The CDR3 DNA follows: TGTGCCAGTAGCTTATGGCAGGGAAATTATGGCTACACCTTC.

This clonotype was detected many times. The rearrangement joins TRBV7-9 to TRBJ1-5, with D maybe TRBD1 (6 bases). There are 15 residues in the CDR3. The germline V and J ends were trimmed by 5 bases and 3 bases, with 14 bases remaining between them. CDR1 and CDR2 from the germline V gene are SEHNR and FQNEAQ (reference sequence). The CDR3 DNA reads as TGTGCCAGCAGCGGCCCGGACAGCGTCAATCAGCCCCAGCATTTT. Residues: CASSGPDSVNQPQHF.

This chain connects TRBV5-1 to TRBJ1-1, with a possible D match to TRBD1 (6 bases). Germline V gene data show CDR1 as SGHRS and CDR2 as YFSETQ. The CDR3 runs to 13 residues. V dropped 4 bases and J dropped 10 bases, with 17 bases sitting between them. CDR3 DNA sequence: TGCGCCAGCAGCCCGGACCTGTTAGGGGGAGCTTTCTTT. This gives the protein CASSPDLLGGAFF.

This clonotype was recorded at least ten times. The chain recombines TRBV3-1 with TRBJ2-7; D is unclear. From germline, CDR1 is LGHDT and CDR2 YNNKEL (reference sequence). This CDR3 spans 14 amino acids. The ends were cut back, 2 bases at V and 3 bases at J, with 11 bases in the middle. CDR3 region: CASSQSPAGYEQYF. Here the CDR3 DNA reads TGTGCCAGCAGCCAAAGTCCGGCCGGCTACGAGCAGTACTTC.

The rearrangement joins TRBV19 to TRBJ2-1; TRBD2 matches 9 bases. This CDR3 has 15 amino acids. The V and J ends lost 1 base and 8 bases, in that order; junction bases with no gene match: 6. Germline values: CDR1 LNHDA, CDR2 SQIVND (reference sequence). The CDR3 sequence: CASSIGVAGVYEQFF. CDR3 DNA sequence: TGTGCCAGTAGTATAGGAGTAGCGGGGGTTTATGAGCAGTTCTTC.

This clonotype was seen repeatedly, ten times or more. This rearrangement joins TRBV20-1 to TRBJ2-5; perhaps TRBD1 as D (6 bases). In germline, CDR1 is DFQATT, CDR2 SNEGSKA (reference sequence). The CDR3 contains 14 residues. Trimming stripped 0 bases from V and 3 bases from J, with 11 bases between. CDR3 sequence: CSARDLRGKETQYF. For the CDR3, the DNA is TGCAGTGCTAGAGATCTTAGGGGGAAAGAGACCCAGTACTTC.

This clonotype was seen a few times. This chain uses TRBV7-2 with TRBJ2-3, with TRBD2 identical over 12 bases. The length of the CDR3 is 18 residues. Trimming at V came to 5 bases and at J to 3 bases, leaving 12 bases not matched to a gene. CDR1 is SGHTA, CDR2 FQGNSA, per germline. CDR3 DNA: TGTGCCAGCAGCAACATTCCTAGCGGGGGGGCCGGGACAGATACGCAGTATTTT. It translates to CASSNIPSGGAGTDTQYF.

This clonotype showed up many times. Here the CDR3 reads CASSPILRNTEAFF. The DNA for the CDR3 is TGTGCCAGCAGCCCGATACTTAGGAACACTGAAGCTTTCTTT. The chain joins TRBV5-4 to TRBJ1-1; D is undetermined. This CDR3 is built from 14 residues. Germline V gene sequence: CDR1 SGHNT, CDR2 YYREEE (reference sequence). The V gene lost 4 bases and the J gene lost 1 base, with 11 bases spanning the gap. Together with reference TRBV5-4 and TRBJ1-1, the CDR3 gives the full variable domain: ETGVTQSPTHLIKTRGQQVTLRCSSQSGHNTVSWYQQALGQGPQFIFQYYREEENGRGNFPPRFSGLQFPNYSSELNVNALELDDSALYLCASSPILRNTEAFFGQGTRLTVV.

This chain joins TRBV9 and TRBJ1-4, with TRBD1 matching over 10 bases. Per germline, CDR1 SGDLS and CDR2 YYNGEE. Losses at the gene ends were 4 bases for V and 7 bases for J; bases not matched to a gene: 4. The CDR3 sequence is 14 residues long. CDR3: CASSPDRGPEKLFF. DNA for the CDR3: TGTGCCAGCAGCCCCGACAGGGGGCCTGAAAAACTGTTTTTT.

The table lists this clonotype with many counts. This chain connects TRBV20-1 to TRBJ2-6; 10 bases are shared with TRBD1. Germline loops: CDR1 DFQATT, CDR2 SNEGSKA (reference sequence). The V gene end was trimmed by 6 bases and the J gene end by 2 bases; junction bases not matched to a gene: 7. The CDR3 is 16 residues long. CDR3 nucleotides: TGCAGTGCAATTGGGACAGGGGTTACTGGGGCCAACGTCCTGACTTTC. Translation gives CSAIGTGVTGANVLTF.